A selection of T cell receptor beta chains follows, all from one sample in a study of T cell responses to AZD1222 COVID-19 vaccine. Sequencing used immunoSEQ multiplex PCR; TCRdb keeps in-frame clones, though not all of them. The repertoire has 120,000 or so clones, 90% of them found once; the top ten carry 4.4%. The specimen comprised peripheral blood, sampled on day 0 of MenACWY control vaccination. These receptors originate from an adult in good health. CDR3s include the opening cysteine and the closing phenylalanine or tryptophan. The order of the fields is D gene, V gene, J gene, clone size, CDR3 DNA, CDR3 protein. D genes are given only for firm matches. Where a row states a size, it is once, few, many or the class of an expanded clone; other rows omit it.

TRBD2	TRBV7-2	TRBJ2-1	once	TGTGCCAGCAGCTTCGACGGCGGGGGGGCTCGGAATGAGCAGTTCTTC	CASSFDGGGARNEQFF
NA	TRBV5-1	TRBJ2-1	NA	TGCGCCAGCAGCCTCGCCCGGCGGACCTCTGACAATGAGCAGTTCTTC	CASSLARRTSDNEQFF
NA	TRBV24-1	TRBJ1-2	NA	TGTGCCACCAGTGATCGTTCGTATGGCTACACCTTC	CATSDRSYGYTF
NA	TRBV15	TRBJ1-4	NA	TGTGCCACCAGCAGCCGGGGGGCCGCTAATGAAAAACTGTTTTTT	CATSSRGAANEKLFF
NA	TRBV3-1/TRBV3-2	TRBJ2-1	NA	TGTGCCAGCAGCCAAGACAGGGACCTAGCCTACAATGAGCAGTTCTTC	CASSQDRDLAYNEQFF
NA	TRBV5-6	TRBJ2-7	NA	TGTGCCAGCAGCTGGGGGACTCCGACTGAGCAGTACTTC	CASSWGTPTEQYF
NA	TRBV11-2	TRBJ2-3	NA	TGTGCCAGCAGCTTGGACTCTACGCAGTATTTT	CASSLDSTQYF
NA	TRBV10-3	TRBJ1-6	NA	TGTGCCATCAGTGAGTCGAATTCACCCCTCCACTTT	CAISESNSPLHF
NA	TRBV11-2	TRBJ1-5	NA	TGTGCCAGCAGCTTAGATCGACACGGCAATCAGCCCCAGCATTTT	CASSLDRHGNQPQHF
NA	TRBV4-1	TRBJ1-2	NA	TGCGCCAGCAGCCAAGGGGGGGCTGGTGGCTACACCTTC	CASSQGGAGGYTF
NA	TRBV30	TRBJ1-2	NA	TGTGCCTGGAGTGTACGGTCGGGACACGGCTACACCTTC	CAWSVRSGHGYTF
NA	TRBV13	TRBJ1-2	NA	TGTGCCAGCAGCTTTCGTGCGACACGGGCTAACTATGGCTACACCTTC	CASSFRATRANYGYTF
TRBD1	TRBV5-5	TRBJ2-1	NA	TGTGCCAGCAGCCACCAGGGACAGCAGTACAATGAGCAGTTCTTC	CASSHQGQQYNEQFF
NA	TRBV13	TRBJ2-5	once	TGTGCCAGCAGCCCAGTCTGGGAAGAGACCCAGTACTTC	CASSPVWEETQYF
NA	TRBV7-9	TRBJ2-3	NA	TGTGCCGGAGTGGGCCCAGGGACAGATACGCAGTATTTT	CAGVGPGTDTQYF
NA	TRBV27	TRBJ2-3	NA	TGTGCCAGCAGTTTATTGGCCATCATTAGCGATAGCACAGATACGCAGTATTTT	CASSLLAIISDSTDTQYF
TRBD1	TRBV5-1	TRBJ1-1	NA	TGCGCCAGCAGCCCCATGGACAGGGGAATTCGTTGGGTCACTGAAGCTTTCTTT	CASSPMDRGIRWVTEAFF
NA	TRBV29-1	TRBJ1-3	NA	TGCAGCGTTAGGCAGGGCTCTGGAAACACCATATATTTT	CSVRQGSGNTIYF
TRBD1	TRBV4-3	TRBJ1-4	NA	TGCGCCAGCAGCCAAGCACACCGGCTGCTGACAGGGGGCGACGAAAAACTGTTTTTT	CASSQAHRLLTGGDEKLFF
NA	TRBV29-1	TRBJ1-4	NA	TGCAGCGCCTGGGGCCTAGAAAAACTGTTTTTT	CSAWGLEKLFF
TRBD1	TRBV18	TRBJ2-5	NA	TGTGCCAGCTCCGGACAGGGGGCAGAGACCCAGTACTTC	CASSGQGAETQYF
TRBD2	TRBV18	TRBJ2-3	NA	TGTGCCAGCTCACAAACTAGCGGATCAGATACGCAGTATTTT	CASSQTSGSDTQYF
TRBD1	TRBV6-5	TRBJ2-5	once	TGTGCCAGCAGGAAGACAGGGGCACAGGAGACCCAGTACTTC	CASRKTGAQETQYF
NA	TRBV4-1	TRBJ2-7	NA	TGCGCCAGCAGCCAAGCCCAGAATAACCCCCGGAGCGAGCAGTACTTC	CASSQAQNNPRSEQYF
TRBD1	TRBV10-3	TRBJ1-5	NA	TGTGCCATCTGCTCCGGGACAGGGAGTCAGCCCCAGCATTTT	CAICSGTGSQPQHF
NA	TRBV6-6	TRBJ2-1	NA	TGTGCCAGCAGTCCACGGAATGAGCAGTTCTTC	CASSPRNEQFF
TRBD2	TRBV2	TRBJ2-1	NA	TGTGCCAGACGGACTAGCACCTACAATGAGCAGTTCTTC	CARRTSTYNEQFF
TRBD2	TRBV5-8	TRBJ2-1	NA	TGTGCCAGCAGCCTTACGCTACTAGCGGGAGCCCCCAATGAGCAGTTCTTC	CASSLTLLAGAPNEQFF